This T cell receptor (beta chain) was captured in a study of OX40 agonist ivuxolimab in advanced cancers. Whole-study context: Ivuxolimab is an agonistic anti-OX40 (CD134) antibody, and patients were treated with it. Previous treatment with anti-PD-1, anti-PD-L1 or anti-CTLA-4 therapy was allowed; about 44% had received some. Broader study findings: Part of the nonresponder group also had normalized T-cell clonal expansion that was low.

Germline lookup yields CDR1 SNHLY and CDR2 FYNNEI. CDR3 length: 14 residues. Trimming removed 2 bases from V and 5 bases from J; junction bases left unmatched: 5. Profiling relied on immunoSEQ multiplex PCR, and the TCRdb table lists in-frame clones only, not all of them. Among some 130,000 clones listed, 85% to 90% were seen once. About this clone itself: Antigen: not known.

The source material was CD4+ or CD8+ T cells sorted from blood, sampled in a trial of the OX40 agonist ivuxolimab. This sequence was found in an adult with an advanced solid tumor such as melanoma, head and neck, liver or kidney cancer. This chain connects TRBV2 to TRBJ1-2; 7 bases map to TRBD1. DNA for the CDR3: TGTGCCAGCAGTGAAAAAGGGGGCTTATATGGCTACACCTTC. Residues: CASSEKGGLYGYTF.